This T cell receptor (beta chain) was obtained from a study of T cell changes during pregnancy in multiple sclerosis. Libraries were prepared by immunoSEQ multiplex PCR; TCRdb keeps only in-frame clonotypes and omits some of them. In the table there are about 75,000 clones, roughly 94% of which are singletons. The TCR was taken from a female donor with multiple sclerosis, enrolled in a pregnancy study. The material sequenced was CD4+ T cells from peripheral blood mononuclear cells, taken after pregnancy.

CDR3 bases: TGTGCCAGCAGTCCAACCCGCCTTACAGGGGGCAGTGAAAAACTGTTTTTT. Its protein is CASSPTRLTGGSEKLFF. V and J are TRBV7-6 and TRBJ1-4; 9 bases fit TRBD1. CDR3 length equals 17 residues. J was trimmed by 7 bases and V by 6 bases; bases with no gene match: 15. Per germline, CDR1 SGHVS and CDR2 FNYEAQ.